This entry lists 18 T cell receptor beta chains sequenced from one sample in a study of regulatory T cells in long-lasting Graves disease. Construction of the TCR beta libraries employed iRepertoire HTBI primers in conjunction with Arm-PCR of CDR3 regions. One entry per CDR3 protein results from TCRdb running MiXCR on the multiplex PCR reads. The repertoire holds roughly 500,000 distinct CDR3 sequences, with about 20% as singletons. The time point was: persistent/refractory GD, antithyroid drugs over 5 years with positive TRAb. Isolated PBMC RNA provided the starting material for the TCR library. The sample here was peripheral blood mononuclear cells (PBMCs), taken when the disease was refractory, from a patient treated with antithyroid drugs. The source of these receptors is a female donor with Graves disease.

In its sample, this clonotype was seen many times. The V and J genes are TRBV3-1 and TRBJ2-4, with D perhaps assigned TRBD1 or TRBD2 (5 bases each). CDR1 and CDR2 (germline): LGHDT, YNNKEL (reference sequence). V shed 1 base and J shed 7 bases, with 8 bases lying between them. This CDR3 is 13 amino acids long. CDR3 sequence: CASSQGDGNIQYF. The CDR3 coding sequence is TGTGCCAGCAGCCAAGGGGACGGGAACATTCAGTACTTC.

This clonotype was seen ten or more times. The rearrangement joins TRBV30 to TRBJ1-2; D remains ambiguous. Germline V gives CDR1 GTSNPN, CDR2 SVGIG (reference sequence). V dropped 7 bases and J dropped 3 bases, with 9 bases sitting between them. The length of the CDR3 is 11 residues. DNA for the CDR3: TGTGCCTCCCAGGAGGACTATGGCTACACCTTC. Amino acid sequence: CASQEDYGYTF.

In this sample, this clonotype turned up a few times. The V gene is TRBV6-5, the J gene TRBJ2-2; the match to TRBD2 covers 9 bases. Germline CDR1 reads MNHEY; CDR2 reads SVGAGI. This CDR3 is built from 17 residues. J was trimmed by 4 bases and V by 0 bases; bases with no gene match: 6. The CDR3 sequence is CASSYSVAGASTGELFF. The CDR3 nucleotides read TGTGCCAGCAGTTACTCGGTAGCGGGAGCGAGCACCGGGGAGCTGTTTTTT.

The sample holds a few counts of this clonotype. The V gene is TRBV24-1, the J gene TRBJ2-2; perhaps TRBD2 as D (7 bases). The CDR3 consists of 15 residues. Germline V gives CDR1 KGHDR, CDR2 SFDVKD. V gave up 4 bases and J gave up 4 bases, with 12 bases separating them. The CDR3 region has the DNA TGTGCCACCAGTGACGGGGGGCCGGTCACCGGGGAGCTGTTTTTT. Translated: CATSDGGPVTGELFF.

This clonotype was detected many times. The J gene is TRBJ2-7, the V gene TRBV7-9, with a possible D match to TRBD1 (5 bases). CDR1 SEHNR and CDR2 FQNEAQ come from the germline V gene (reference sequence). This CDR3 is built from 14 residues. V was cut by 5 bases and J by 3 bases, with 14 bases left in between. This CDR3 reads CASSLGGRDYEQYF. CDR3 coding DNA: TGTGCCAGCAGCCTGGGTGGCAGGGACTACGAGCAGTACTTC. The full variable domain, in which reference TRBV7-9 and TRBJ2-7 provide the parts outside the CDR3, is DTGVSQNPRHKITKRGQNVTFRCDPISEHNRLYWYRQTLGQGPEFLTYFQNEAQLEKSRLLSDRFSAERPKGSFSTLEIQRTEQGDSAMYLCASSLGGRDYEQYFGPGTRLTVT.

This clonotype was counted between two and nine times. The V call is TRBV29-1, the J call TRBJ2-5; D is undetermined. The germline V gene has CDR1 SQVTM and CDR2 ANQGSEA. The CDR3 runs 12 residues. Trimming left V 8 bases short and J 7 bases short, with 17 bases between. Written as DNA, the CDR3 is TGCAGCCCAACGGACCGAGTAGGGACCCAGTACTTC. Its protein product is CSPTDRVGTQYF.

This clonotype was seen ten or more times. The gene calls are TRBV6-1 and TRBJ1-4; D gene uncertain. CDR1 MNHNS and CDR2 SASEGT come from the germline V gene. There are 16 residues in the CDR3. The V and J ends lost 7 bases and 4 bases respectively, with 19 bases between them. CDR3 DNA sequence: TGTGCCAGCAAAGGGTCCCAGATGGAATATAATGAAAAACTGTTTTTT. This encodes CASKGSQMEYNEKLFF.

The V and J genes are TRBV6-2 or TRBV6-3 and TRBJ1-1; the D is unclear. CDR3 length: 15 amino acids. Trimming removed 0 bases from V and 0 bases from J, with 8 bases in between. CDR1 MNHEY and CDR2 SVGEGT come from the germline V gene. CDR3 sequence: CASSYSTQMNTEAFF. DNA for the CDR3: TGTGCCAGCAGTTACTCGACCCAGATGAACACTGAAGCTTTCTTT.

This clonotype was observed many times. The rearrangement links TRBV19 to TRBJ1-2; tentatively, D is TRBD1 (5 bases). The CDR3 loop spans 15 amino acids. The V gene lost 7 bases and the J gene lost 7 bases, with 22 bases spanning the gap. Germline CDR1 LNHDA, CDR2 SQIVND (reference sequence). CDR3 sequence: CASMGGTDVYRGYTF. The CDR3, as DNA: TGTGCCAGTATGGGCGGGACGGACGTGTATCGTGGCTACACCTTC.

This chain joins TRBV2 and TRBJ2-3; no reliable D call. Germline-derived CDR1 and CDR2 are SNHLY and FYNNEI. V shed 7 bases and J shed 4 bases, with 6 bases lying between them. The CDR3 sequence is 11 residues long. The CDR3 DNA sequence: TGTGCCAGCACGATCTCAGATACGCAGTATTTT. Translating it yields CASTISDTQYF.

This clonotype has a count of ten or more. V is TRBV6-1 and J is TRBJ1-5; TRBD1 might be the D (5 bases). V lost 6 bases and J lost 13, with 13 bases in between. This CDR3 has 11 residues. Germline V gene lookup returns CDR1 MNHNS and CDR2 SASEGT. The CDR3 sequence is CASSYAGSQHF. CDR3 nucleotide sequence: TGTGCCAGCAGCTACGCAGGGTCACAGCATTTT.

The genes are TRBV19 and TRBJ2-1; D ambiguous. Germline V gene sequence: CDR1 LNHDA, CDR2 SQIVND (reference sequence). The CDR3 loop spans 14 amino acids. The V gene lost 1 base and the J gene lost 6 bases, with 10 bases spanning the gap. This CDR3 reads CASSIVGLTNEQFF. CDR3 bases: TGTGCCAGTAGTATAGTTGGTCTCACCAATGAGCAGTTCTTC.

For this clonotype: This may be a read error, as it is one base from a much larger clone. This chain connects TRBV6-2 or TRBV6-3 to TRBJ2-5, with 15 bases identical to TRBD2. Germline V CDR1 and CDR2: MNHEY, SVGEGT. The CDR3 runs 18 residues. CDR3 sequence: CASSYRGTSGRRQEAQYF. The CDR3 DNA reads TGTGCCAGCAGTTACCGGGGGACTAGCGGGAGGAGGCAAGAGGCCCAGTACTTC.

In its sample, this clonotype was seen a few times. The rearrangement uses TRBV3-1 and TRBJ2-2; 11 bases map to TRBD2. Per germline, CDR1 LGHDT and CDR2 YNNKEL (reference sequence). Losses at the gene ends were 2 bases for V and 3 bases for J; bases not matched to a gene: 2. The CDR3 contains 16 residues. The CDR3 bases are TGTGCCAGCAGCCAACTAGCGGGAGGATACACCGGGGAGCTGTTTTTT. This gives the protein CASSQLAGGYTGELFF.

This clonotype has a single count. The CDR3 here is CASSLVVLNGQGDEQFF. CDR3 DNA sequence: TGTGCCAGCAGCTTAGTTGTGCTGAATGGACAGGGAGATGAGCAGTTCTTC. The chain couples TRBV28 to TRBJ2-1; 8 bases are a match to TRBD1. V shed 6 bases, J shed 8 bases, and the junction held 18 bases outside the gene matches. CDR1 and CDR2 from the germline V gene are MDHEN and SYDVKM. The CDR3 consists of 17 residues.

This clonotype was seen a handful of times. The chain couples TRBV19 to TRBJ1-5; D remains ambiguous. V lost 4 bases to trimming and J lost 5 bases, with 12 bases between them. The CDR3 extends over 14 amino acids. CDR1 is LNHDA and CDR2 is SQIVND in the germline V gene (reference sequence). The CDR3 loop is CASSTSSIDQPQHF. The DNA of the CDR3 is TGTGCCAGTAGTACCTCCTCAATCGATCAGCCCCAGCATTTT.

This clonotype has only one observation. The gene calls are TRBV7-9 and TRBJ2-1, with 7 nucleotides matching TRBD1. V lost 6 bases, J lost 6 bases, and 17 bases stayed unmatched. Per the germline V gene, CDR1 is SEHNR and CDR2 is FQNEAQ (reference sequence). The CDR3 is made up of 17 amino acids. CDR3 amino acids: CASSSTGADLSFNEQFF. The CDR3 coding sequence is TGTGCCAGCAGTTCAACAGGGGCTGACTTAAGCTTCAATGAGCAGTTCTTC. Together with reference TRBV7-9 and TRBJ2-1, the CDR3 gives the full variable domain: DTGVSQNPRHKITKRGQNVTFRCDPISEHNRLYWYRQTLGQGPEFLTYFQNEAQLEKSRLLSDRFSAERPKGSFSTLEIQRTEQGDSAMYLCASSSTGADLSFNEQFFGPGTRLTVL.

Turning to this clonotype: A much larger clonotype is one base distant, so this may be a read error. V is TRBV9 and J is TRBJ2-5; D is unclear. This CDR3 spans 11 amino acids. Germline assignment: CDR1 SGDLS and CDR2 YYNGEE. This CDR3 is CAGSVAETQYF. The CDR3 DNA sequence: TGTGCCGGCAGCGTAGCAGAGACCCAGTACTTC.